The rows below give T cell receptor beta chains drawn from one sample of a study of blood T cell repertoires in COVID-19. Sequenced by immunoSEQ multiplex PCR; TCRdb stores in-frame clones only, minus some. The data hold tens of thousands of clones, with more than 85% observed a single time. Sequencing used peripheral blood. These receptors were collected from a man in his 70s with active or convalescent COVID-19. Both conserved end residues are part of each CDR3. Fields, in order: V gene, clone size, J gene, D gene, CDR3 DNA, CDR3 protein. D genes are given only for firm matches. Part of the rows lack a size; the others show once, few, many or a class for expanded clones.

V: TRBV5-4
size: once
J: TRBJ2-3
D: -
DNA: TGTGCCAGCAGCGAACCAAATTGGGCTAGCACAGATACGCAGTATTTT
CDR3: CASSEPNWASTDTQYF

V: TRBV9
size: -
J: TRBJ1-1
D: -
DNA: TGTGCCAGCAGCCGACCAGGGGCTAGGACTGAAGCTTTCTTT
CDR3: CASSRPGARTEAFF

V: TRBV12-2
size: -
J: TRBJ2-1
D: -
DNA: TGTGCAAGTCGCTTAAAGACCGGGACACCTTACAATGAGCAGTTCTTC
CDR3: CASRLKTGTPYNEQFF

V: TRBV11-3
size: -
J: TRBJ2-5
D: -
DNA: TGTGCCAGCAGCTTAGATCCTCAAGAGACCCAGTACTTC
CDR3: CASSLDPQETQYF

V: TRBV3-1/TRBV3-2
size: -
J: TRBJ1-2
D: TRBD1
DNA: TGTGCCAGCAGTCCACAGGGGTCCAACTATGGCTACACCTTC
CDR3: CASSPQGSNYGYTF

V: TRBV9
size: -
J: TRBJ1-2
D: -
DNA: TGTGCCAGCAGCGTGGGAGGGGACTATGGCTACACCTTC
CDR3: CASSVGGDYGYTF

V: TRBV9
size: -
J: TRBJ2-5
D: TRBD2
DNA: TGTGCCAGCAGCGTCACGGGAGGGCAAGAGACCCAGTACTTC
CDR3: CASSVTGGQETQYF

V: TRBV7-9
size: -
J: TRBJ2-4
D: -
DNA: TGTGCCAGCAGCTTAGGTCGTATGGGTGGAGCGGCCAAAAACATTCAGTACTTC
CDR3: CASSLGRMGGAAKNIQYF

V: TRBV9
size: -
J: TRBJ2-1
D: -
DNA: TGTGCCAGCAGCGTAGGCTTCGATCAAGGAGGGCCTAATGAGCAGTTCTTC
CDR3: CASSVGFDQGGPNEQFF

V: TRBV7-9
size: -
J: TRBJ2-3
D: -
DNA: TGTGCCAGCAGCTTAACTAGCTGGTACACAGATACGCAGTATTTT
CDR3: CASSLTSWYTDTQYF

V: TRBV7-9
size: -
J: TRBJ1-5
D: TRBD1
DNA: TGTGCCAGCAGCCTTGGGACAGGTTCTAATCAGCCCCAGCATTTT
CDR3: CASSLGTGSNQPQHF

V: TRBV5-1
size: -
J: TRBJ2-5
D: TRBD2
DNA: TGCGCCAGCAGCAAAACTAGCGGGAGGCGCGAGACCCAGTACTTC
CDR3: CASSKTSGRRETQYF

V: TRBV4-1
size: -
J: TRBJ2-2
D: -
DNA: TGCGCCAGCAGCCGAGACCGACAGGGAGGCGGGGAGCTGTTTTTT
CDR3: CASSRDRQGGGELFF

V: TRBV28
size: -
J: TRBJ1-2
D: TRBD1
DNA: TGTGCCAGCAGCTCAGGACAGGCTATATTCTATGGCTACACCTTC
CDR3: CASSSGQAIFYGYTF

V: TRBV7-9
size: -
J: TRBJ1-2
D: -
DNA: TGTGCCAGCACCGCACAGTCTAACTATGGCTACACCTTC
CDR3: CASTAQSNYGYTF

V: TRBV15
size: -
J: TRBJ1-2
D: TRBD1
DNA: TGTGCCACCAGTGCCGTTACAATACCGGGACAGGGGCCGGTAGGCTACACCTTC
CDR3: CATSAVTIPGQGPVGYTF

V: TRBV4-1
size: -
J: TRBJ2-1
D: TRBD1
DNA: TGCGCCAGCAGCCAAGGAAGGACAGGGCCGAGGTGGCAGTTCTTC
CDR3: CASSQGRTGPRWQFF

V: TRBV7-9
size: -
J: TRBJ2-7
D: -
DNA: TGTGCCAGCAGCTTAGGAGATTGGGAGCAGTACTTC
CDR3: CASSLGDWEQYF

V: TRBV11-3
size: -
J: TRBJ2-7
D: -
DNA: TGTGCCAGCAGCTTAGCGGGGACCTACGAGCAGTACTTC
CDR3: CASSLAGTYEQYF

V: TRBV5-1
size: once
J: TRBJ2-3
D: -
DNA: TGCGCCAGCAGCTTGGGAGTTCCCAGCGTCACAGATACGCAGTATTTT
CDR3: CASSLGVPSVTDTQYF

V: TRBV28
size: -
J: TRBJ1-2
D: TRBD1
DNA: TGTGCCAGCAGGCTACAGGGACAGATTAACTATGGCTACACCTTC
CDR3: CASRLQGQINYGYTF

V: TRBV3-1/TRBV3-2
size: -
J: TRBJ1-1
D: -
DNA: TGTGCCAGCAGCCAAGACCGGGGGGGGAACACTGAAGCTTTCTTT
CDR3: CASSQDRGGNTEAFF

V: TRBV2
size: few
J: TRBJ1-1
D: TRBD1
DNA: TGTGCCAGCAGCGGACAGGGAATAGGTGAAGCTTTCTTT
CDR3: CASSGQGIGEAFF

V: TRBV6-4
size: -
J: TRBJ2-2
D: -
DNA: TGTGCCAGCAGTCGGACAGAAATTAACACCGGGGAGCTGTTTTTT
CDR3: CASSRTEINTGELFF

V: TRBV10-3
size: -
J: TRBJ2-7
D: -
DNA: TGTGCCATCAGTCAACAGGACTACGAGCAGTACTTC
CDR3: CAISQQDYEQYF

V: TRBV27
size: -
J: TRBJ2-2
D: -
DNA: TGTGCCAGCAGTTTATTTAGCAGGGACTTAGACACCGGGGAGCTGTTTTTT
CDR3: CASSLFSRDLDTGELFF

V: TRBV23-1
size: -
J: TRBJ2-7
D: -
DNA: TGCGCCAGCAGTCTGCAGACCAGGGCCGGCAACTACGAGCAGTACTTC
CDR3: CASSLQTRAGNYEQYF

V: TRBV15
size: few
J: TRBJ1-3
D: -
DNA: TGTGCCACCAGCAGAGAGAGGCGACTCCTCTCTGGAAACACCATATATTTT
CDR3: CATSRERRLLSGNTIYF

V: TRBV6-5
size: -
J: TRBJ1-5
D: TRBD1
DNA: TGTGCCAGCAGGATACAGGGGGATCAGCCCCAGCATTTT
CDR3: CASRIQGDQPQHF

V: TRBV19
size: -
J: TRBJ2-2
D: -
DNA: TGTGCGGGGGCCCTTTCGGGCGGGGAGCTGTTTTTT
CDR3: CAGALSGGELFF

V: TRBV28
size: -
J: TRBJ1-2
D: -
DNA: TGTGCCAGCAGTCCTAGATACGCGGGGAATGCATATGGCTACACCTTC
CDR3: CASSPRYAGNAYGYTF

V: TRBV6-1
size: -
J: TRBJ2-1
D: -
DNA: TGTGCCAGCAGTGAATACGGCGGGACCTACAATGAGCAGTTCTTC
CDR3: CASSEYGGTYNEQFF

V: TRBV11-2
size: -
J: TRBJ1-2
D: -
DNA: TGTGCCAGCAGCTTAGATTCTGGAGGCAGCTATGGCTACACCTTC
CDR3: CASSLDSGGSYGYTF

V: TRBV5-1
size: -
J: TRBJ2-4
D: TRBD1
DNA: TGCGCCAGCAGCTACCTTCCGGGACAGGGCGGCAACATTCAGTACTTC
CDR3: CASSYLPGQGGNIQYF

V: TRBV18
size: -
J: TRBJ2-2
D: -
DNA: TGTGCCAGCTCACCCGGACATTACACCGGGGAGCTGTTTTTT
CDR3: CASSPGHYTGELFF

V: TRBV2
size: medium-sized
J: TRBJ2-7
D: TRBD2
DNA: TGTGCCAACACCGACGCTAGCGGGCTAGCCGAGCAGTACTTC
CDR3: CANTDASGLAEQYF

V: TRBV5-1
size: -
J: TRBJ2-1
D: -
DNA: TGCGCCAGCAGCTTGGAACTATTAATGGGCTACAATGAGCAGTTCTTC
CDR3: CASSLELLMGYNEQFF

V: TRBV6-5
size: -
J: TRBJ2-7
D: TRBD2
DNA: TGTGCCAGCAGGACTAGCGGGAGGGCCGAGCAGTACTTC
CDR3: CASRTSGRAEQYF

V: TRBV7-9
size: -
J: TRBJ2-1
D: TRBD2
DNA: TGTGCCAGCAGAGAACTAGCGGGAGCTCTGGATAAGCAGTTCTTC
CDR3: CASRELAGALDKQFF

V: TRBV6-5
size: -
J: TRBJ1-1
D: TRBD1
DNA: TGTGCCAGCAGCTCACAGGGACAGTTGTACACTGAAGCTTTCTTT
CDR3: CASSSQGQLYTEAFF

V: TRBV9
size: -
J: TRBJ2-7
D: TRBD1
DNA: TGTGCCAGCAGCGCAACAGGGGTGTCCTACGAGCAGTACTTC
CDR3: CASSATGVSYEQYF

V: TRBV4-2
size: once
J: TRBJ1-2
D: -
DNA: TGTGCCAGCAGCCAAGATTCGGGAGGGGCTGGCTACACCTTC
CDR3: CASSQDSGGAGYTF

V: TRBV11-2
size: -
J: TRBJ1-1
D: -
DNA: TGTGCCAGCAGCTTAGATCGGACAGAAGCTTTCTTT
CDR3: CASSLDRTEAFF

V: TRBV28
size: -
J: TRBJ2-7
D: -
DNA: TGTGCCAGCAGTTTATCAGGGTACGAGCAGTACTTC
CDR3: CASSLSGYEQYF

V: TRBV11-1
size: -
J: TRBJ2-1
D: TRBD2
DNA: TGTGCCAGCAGCTTGAGGGAGGGAGGTGAGCAGTTCTTC
CDR3: CASSLREGGEQFF

V: TRBV20-1
size: few
J: TRBJ1-5
D: -
DNA: TGCAGTGCTAGTCAAGGGGCTGCAATATCGGCTCAGCCCCAGCATTTT
CDR3: CSASQGAAISAQPQHF

V: TRBV27
size: -
J: TRBJ2-7
D: TRBD1
DNA: TGTGCCAGCAGTTTGACAGGGAACCTCTACGAGCAGTACTTC
CDR3: CASSLTGNLYEQYF

V: TRBV6-5
size: -
J: TRBJ1-2
D: TRBD1
DNA: TGTGCCAGCAGTTACTCGGCAGGGGGGAACTATGGCTACACCTTC
CDR3: CASSYSAGGNYGYTF

V: TRBV10-3
size: once
J: TRBJ2-1
D: TRBD2
DNA: TGTGCCATCAAGGGGACTAGCGGGAGATCAGACAATGAGCAGTTCTTC
CDR3: CAIKGTSGRSDNEQFF

V: TRBV10-3
size: -
J: TRBJ1-2
D: -
DNA: TGTGCCATCAGTGAAGTCGGGGGGTCAGGTTGGCACGACTATGGCTACACCTTC
CDR3: CAISEVGGSGWHDYGYTF

V: TRBV7-9
size: -
J: TRBJ1-3
D: -
DNA: TGTGCCAGCAGCTTTGAGGGTAAAGGGCGCACCATATATTTT
CDR3: CASSFEGKGRTIYF

V: TRBV19
size: -
J: TRBJ1-2
D: TRBD1
DNA: TGTGCCAGTAGTCCCTCCGGGACAGGGGGCTATGGCTACACCTTC
CDR3: CASSPSGTGGYGYTF

V: TRBV5-5
size: -
J: TRBJ2-3
D: -
DNA: TGTGCCAGCAGCTTGCCCCGAAGCGGCACAGATACGCAGTATTTT
CDR3: CASSLPRSGTDTQYF

V: TRBV2
size: -
J: TRBJ1-3
D: -
DNA: TGTGCCAGCAATCCCGCGACAGGCTCTGGAAACACCATATATTTT
CDR3: CASNPATGSGNTIYF

V: TRBV9
size: -
J: TRBJ1-4
D: TRBD1
DNA: TGTGCCAGCAGCGCGGACAGGGGGAATGAAAAACTGTTTTTT
CDR3: CASSADRGNEKLFF

V: TRBV28
size: -
J: TRBJ1-6
D: -
DNA: TGTGCCACTAGACAAACTGACAGGCCCCTCCACTTT
CDR3: CATRQTDRPLHF

V: TRBV28
size: -
J: TRBJ1-2
D: TRBD1
DNA: TGTGCCAGCAGTTTTCCGGGACAGGGGCACTATGGCTACACCTTC
CDR3: CASSFPGQGHYGYTF